This TCR beta chain was found in a study of metastatic and nonmetastatic thyroid tumors (dated by TCRdb to between 2020 and 2021). For the study in its entirety: For patients with malignant and with benign thyroid disease, the researchers compared repertoires between peripheral blood samples and tumor or nodule tissue samples. Study-wide conclusions, independent of this receptor: In both blood and tumor samples, malignant tumors were reported to have significantly higher TCR beta diversity than benign nodules.

The germline V gene gives CDR1 as MNHNS and CDR2 as SASEGT. The CDR3 measures 16 amino acids from cysteine to phenylalanine. Only CDR3 DNA remains: 48 bases, in frame from the first base. No treatment had been received by any patient before thyroid surgery. The study retrospectively analysed patient clinical samples collected from the early 2010s to the late 2010s using T-cell receptor beta sequencing. The library was prepared using PCR. The sequencer listed for this sample is Illumina HiSeq 4000. High-throughput sequencing was used to profile the TCR beta-chain CDR3 region of each patient. On the study's bioinformatics: CDR3 differences across clinicopathological groups were used to build a classifier for discriminating distant-metastatic papillary thyroid cancer patients. The Shannon index was used to measure repertoire diversity, and the Morisita-Horn index was used to measure how similar tumor and blood repertoires were. TCRdb's own reprocessing of the public reads used fastp at Q25 and MiXCR and kept productive beta chains. The V and J calls here are based on TCRdb, not the publication. This sample gives around 89,000 clones in total; under 15% of them show up just once. The top ten constitute roughly 3.9% of the sample.

Turning to this clone: Its antigen remains undetermined. At one end, the junction sequence differs from germline, possibly due to a read error.

This TCR was sampled from a female donor with papillary thyroid cancer or a benign thyroid nodule (not recorded which). Some clones in this sample may be carry-over from other donors' samples. The sample was blood. The V and J segments used are TRBV6-1 and TRBJ1-5, with 7 bases in between that match TRBD1. The CDR3: CASSEGQGPINHPQHF. The DNA is TGTGCCAGCAGTGAAGGACAGGGACCTATCAATCATCCCCAGCATTTT.